The 13 T cell receptor beta chains in this list originate from one sample, sequenced in a study of T-cell reconstitution after alpha-beta-depleted transplantation in children. During its preparation, the TCRbeta library received unique molecular identifiers. MiXCR was run by TCRdb on the PCR reads, yielding one entry per CDR3 protein. Of roughly 790,000 distinct CDR3 sequences listed, approximately 15% are singletons. The sequenced sample was PBMCs, mostly from graft donor cells, obtained 360 days after TCRalphabeta/CD19-depleted stem cell transplant. Receptor source: a male patient aged 10-17 years who had a stem cell transplant for acute lymphoblastic leukemia, so the T cells may come from the graft donor.

The rearrangement uses TRBV3-1 and TRBJ2-7, with D maybe TRBD1 (5 bases). CDR3 length: 14 amino acids. Trimming shortened V by 0 bases and J by 4 bases, and 10 bases separated the two germline ends. Germline V CDR1 and CDR2: LGHDT, YNNKEL (reference sequence). CDR3 residues: CASSQEGSGYEQYF. CDR3 coding DNA: TGTGCCAGCAGCCAAGAAGGTTCAGGGTACGAGCAGTACTTC.

The chain couples TRBV5-5 to TRBJ2-4; TRBD2 aligns across 10 bases. CDR3 length: 15 amino acids. After removal of 0 bases from V and 10 bases from J, the junction contained 7 bases not matched to a gene. Germline CDR1 and CDR2: SGHKS and YYEKEE (reference sequence). CDR3 sequence (DNA): TGTGCCAGCAGCTTGGGAGGGGCTAGCGGGAGAATTCAGTACTTC. Translation gives CASSLGGASGRIQYF.

The sample holds a few counts of this clonotype. The chain couples TRBV10-3 to TRBJ2-1, with 13 bases matching TRBD2. This CDR3 spans 18 amino acids. Unmatched junction bases numbered 5, after V lost 2 bases and J lost 1 base. CDR1 and CDR2 (germline): ENHRY, SYGVKD. CDR3 in DNA: TGTGCCATCAGTGAGGGACTAGCGGGAGACATTTCCTACAATGAGCAGTTCTTC. It is translated as CAISEGLAGDISYNEQFF.

V is TRBV27 and J is TRBJ2-5, with D perhaps TRBD2 (6 bases). V was cut by 4 bases and J by 8 bases, with 17 bases left in between. CDR1 is MNHEY, CDR2 SMNVEV, per germline (reference sequence). This CDR3 region has 14 residues. CDR3: CASSYSHRENTQYF. Written as DNA, the CDR3 is TGTGCCAGCAGTTACAGCCATCGGGAGAATACCCAGTACTTC.

The chain couples TRBV4-1 to TRBJ2-7; D is possibly TRBD2 (6 bases). Germline V gene data show CDR1 as MGHRA and CDR2 as YSYEKL. V was trimmed by 4 bases and J by 6 bases, leaving 13 bases between them. This CDR3 has 13 amino acids. As DNA, the CDR3 is TGCGCCAGCAGCCCACAGACTAGTATCGAGCAGTACTTC. Its translation is CASSPQTSIEQYF.

This clonotype appeared many times. The V gene is TRBV6-5, the J gene TRBJ2-2; TRBD2 agrees at 10 bases. The CDR3 covers 17 residues. The V segment lost 0 bases and the J segment 6 bases; nucleotides outside the gene matches: 7. From germline, CDR1 is MNHEY and CDR2 SVGAGI. The CDR3 reads CASSYSSGRALPGELFF. CDR3 nucleotide sequence: TGTGCCAGCAGTTACTCCAGCGGGAGGGCCCTCCCCGGGGAGCTGTTTTTT.

The V and J genes are TRBV29-1 and TRBJ1-1; D is unresolved. Between the trimmed V and J ends, which lost 6 bases and 2 bases, there was a span of 7 bases. Germline CDR1 and CDR2: SQVTM and ANQGSEA. This CDR3 spans 11 amino acids. CDR3 protein: CSVYSNTEAFF. As DNA, the CDR3 is TGCAGCGTGTATAGTAACACTGAAGCTTTCTTT.

The CDR3 nucleotides read TGTGCCAGCAGTACTATAGCGGGCTACCAAGAGACCCAGTACTTC. Amino acid sequence: CASSTIAGYQETQYF. The chain links TRBV2 to TRBJ2-5; 7 bases fit TRBD2. The CDR3 consists of 15 residues. Germline CDR1 is SNHLY and CDR2 is FYNNEI. V was clipped by 5 bases and J by 0 bases; unmatched bases: 6.

This clonotype came up a few times. The chain is built from TRBV5-1 and TRBJ2-7, with 10 bases that match TRBD2. The CDR3 runs to 16 residues. Trimming cost V 1 base and J 5 bases; bases outside gene matches: 9. Germline CDR1 and CDR2: SGHRS and YFSETQ. The CDR3 here is CASSLPTQLAGHEQYF. In nucleotides, the CDR3 is TGCGCCAGCAGCTTGCCCACCCAACTAGCGGGACACGAGCAGTACTTC.

Only a few counts were recorded for this clonotype. The chain has TRBV6-5 and TRBJ1-4, with a tentative D call TRBD1 (6 bases). Germline CDR1 and CDR2: MNHEY and SVGAGI. V gave up 0 bases and J gave up 7 bases, with 9 bases separating them. The CDR3 totals 14 residues. The CDR3 sequence: CASSYSGGGEKLFF. The CDR3 DNA sequence: TGTGCCAGCAGTTACTCAGGGGGGGGTGAAAAACTGTTTTTT.

This clonotype was seen a handful of times. The V gene is TRBV9, the J gene TRBJ2-3, with 9 bases identical to TRBD2. This CDR3 region has 15 residues. Trimming took 5 bases from V and 8 from J; bases not matched to a gene: 12. The germline V gene has CDR1 SGDLS and CDR2 YYNGEE. CDR3 coding DNA: TGTGCCAGCAGAAAAAGTAGCGGGAGAGCGGGTACGCAGTATTTT. This encodes CASRKSSGRAGTQYF. The whole variable domain, filled in from reference TRBV9 and TRBJ2-3, reads DSGVTQTPKHLITATGQRVTLRCSPRSGDLSVYWYQQSLDQGLQFLIQYYNGEERAKGNILERFSAQQFPDLHSELNLSSLELGDSALYFCASRKSSGRAGTQYFGPGTRLTVL.

CDR3 protein: CASAHLEWVYNEQFF. The CDR3 region has the DNA TGTGCCAGCGCTCACCTGGAGTGGGTATACAATGAGCAGTTCTTC. This chain uses TRBV27 with TRBJ2-1; unclear D gene. The CDR3 totals 15 residues. Trimming shortened V by 8 bases and J by 4 bases, and 18 bases separated the two germline ends. CDR1 and CDR2 (germline): MNHEY, SMNVEV (reference sequence).

This clonotype was observed many times. V gene TRBV12-3 or TRBV12-4 combines with J gene TRBJ2-7; 9 nucleotides match TRBD1. Trimming cost V 3 bases and J 7 bases; bases outside gene matches: 7. This CDR3 contains 14 residues. The CDR3 spells CASSFGTGFGEQYF. The CDR3 DNA follows: TGTGCCAGCAGTTTCGGGACAGGGTTTGGGGAGCAGTACTTC.